The clone carrying this T cell receptor (beta chain) was counted between two and nine times. In the study's own analysis: Estimation of nucleated cell counts was performed using reference gene primer amplification. Data came from immunoSEQ multiplex PCR; TCRdb stores just in-frame clones and leaves some out. The D gene and trimming were derived from the DNA, and the V and J assignments and clone size from that table. The sample has around 46,000 clones, approximately 90% seen once. The record originates from a study of blood T cell repertoires in COVID-19. Study-wide background: The United States, Italy and Spain provided the acute and convalescent COVID-19 samples. T cells, B-cell-depleted T cells, or PBMCs provided the cDNA or gDNA that served as material.

Sequenced: peripheral blood. The source of this sequence is a man aged 35-49 years with active COVID-19.

CDR3 bases: TGCAGCGTACAGGGCTTCTCTGGAAACACCATATATTTT. Translated, it gives CSVQGFSGNTIYF. The gene calls are TRBV29-1 and TRBJ1-3; D is possibly TRBD1 (6 bases). The ends were cut back, 6 bases at V and 0 bases at J, with 9 bases in the middle. The CDR3 covers 13 residues. Germline CDR1 is SQVTM and CDR2 is ANQGSEA. The full variable domain, rest sourced from reference TRBV29-1 and TRBJ1-3, is SAVISQKPSRDICQRGTSLTIQCQVDSQVTMMFWYRQQPGQSLTLIATANQGSEATYESGFVIDKFPISRPNLTFSTLTVSNMSPEDSSIYLCSVQGFSGNTIYFGEGSWLTVV.